Listed below are T cell receptor beta chains from one sample, sequenced in a study of neoadjuvant anti-PD-1 for oral cavity cancer. Repertoires were generated with immunoSEQ multiplex PCR, while TCRdb's copy carries only in-frame clones and drops some. The data show about 9,900 clones, with 64% seen just once and 4.2% held by the top ten. This material consisted of PBMCs, taken after nivolumab (anti-PD-1) treatment. These receptors were collected from a person aged 35 to 85 with oral cavity squamous cell carcinoma. CDR3s include the opening cysteine and the closing phenylalanine or tryptophan. The D gene is left open where the match is weak. Expanded clones get a size class; other rows say once, few or many, or leave the size out.

abundance	v_gene	j_gene	d_gene	CDR3aa	CDR3nt
NA	TRBV29-1	TRBJ2-3	NA	CSVRGGGLSETQYF	TGCAGCGTGCGTGGAGGGGGGTTGTCAGAAACGCAGTATTTT
NA	TRBV5-4	TRBJ2-3	NA	CASSLGDTRADTQYF	TGTGCCAGCAGCTTGGGGGATACTAGAGCGGATACGCAGTATTTT
NA	TRBV5-1	TRBJ2-2	NA	CASSARDSLNTGELFF	TGCGCCAGCAGCGCGCGGGACAGCCTCAACACCGGGGAGCTGTTTTTT
NA	TRBV29-1	TRBJ1-4	NA	CSVQVSTNEKLFF	TGCAGCGTTCAGGTTTCGACTAATGAAAAACTGTTTTTT
NA	TRBV5-1	TRBJ1-1	NA	CASRGRLNTEAFF	TGCGCCAGCAGGGGACGGTTGAACACTGAAGCTTTCTTT
once	TRBV14	TRBJ2-1	TRBD2	CASSQAAGGNNEQFF	TGTGCCAGCAGCCAAGCAGCGGGGGGAAACAATGAGCAGTTCTTC
NA	TRBV28	TRBJ2-7	NA	CASSSSFEQYF	TGTGCCAGCAGCTCGAGTTTCGAGCAGTACTTC
NA	TRBV11-3	TRBJ1-6	NA	CASSQPDRVPANSPLHF	TGTGCCAGCAGCCAACCCGACAGAGTGCCGGCTAATTCACCCCTCCACTTT
NA	TRBV5-4	TRBJ2-2	NA	CASSPIGTANTGELFF	TGTGCCAGCAGCCCAATCGGGACGGCGAACACCGGGGAGCTGTTTTTT
NA	TRBV29-1	TRBJ2-1	NA	CSVEHGHNEQFF	TGCAGCGTTGAGCACGGCCACAATGAGCAGTTCTTC
NA	TRBV6-1	TRBJ2-3	NA	CASSEQGHTTDTQYF	TGTGCCAGCAGTGAACAGGGACACACCACAGATACGCAGTATTTT
NA	TRBV11-2	TRBJ1-1	NA	CASSVTGTATEAFF	TGTGCCAGCAGCGTAACAGGGACCGCCACTGAAGCTTTCTTT
few	TRBV27	TRBJ2-5	NA	CASSLVAAKETQYF	TGTGCCAGCAGTTTAGTGGCGGCGAAAGAGACCCAGTACTTC
few	TRBV5-1	TRBJ1-2	NA	CASSWGNYGYTF	TGCGCCAGCAGCTGGGGGAACTATGGCTACACCTTC
few	TRBV28	TRBJ2-7	NA	CASSLEEGYEQYF	TGTGCCAGCAGTTTAGAGGAGGGCTACGAGCAGTACTTC
NA	TRBV28	TRBJ2-7	TRBD2	CASSLGASGTTYEQYF	TGTGCCAGCAGTTTAGGCGCTAGCGGGACAACCTACGAGCAGTACTTC
NA	TRBV2	TRBJ2-7	NA	CASSYSSTYEQYF	TGTGCCAGCAGTTACAGCAGCACCTACGAGCAGTACTTC
NA	TRBV9	TRBJ2-1	TRBD2	CASSVGTSGKRLYNEQFF	TGTGCCAGCAGCGTAGGAACTAGCGGGAAGCGGCTCTACAATGAGCAGTTCTTC
NA	TRBV5-1	TRBJ1-2	TRBD1	CASRNRGIEGYTF	TGCGCCAGCAGAAACAGGGGAATTGAGGGCTACACCTTC
NA	TRBV5-6	TRBJ1-2	NA	CASSLTAYDGGYTF	TGTGCCAGCAGCTTGACAGCCTACGACGGAGGCTACACCTTC
NA	TRBV6-1	TRBJ2-3	NA	CASSERMTQYF	TGTGCCAGCAGTGAGCGGATGACGCAGTATTTT
once	TRBV27	TRBJ2-5	TRBD2	CAGPGTSGGAQETQYF	TGTGCCGGACCCGGGACTAGCGGGGGAGCACAAGAGACCCAGTACTTC
NA	TRBV7-6	TRBJ1-6	NA	CASSPGAVNSPLHF	TGTGCCAGCAGCCCCGGGGCGGTGAATTCACCCCTCCACTTT
NA	TRBV7-9	TRBJ1-5	NA	CASSSYKGEGGHNQPQHF	TGTGCCAGCAGCTCTTATAAGGGCGAAGGGGGACATAATCAGCCCCAGCATTTT
NA	TRBV11-2	TRBJ1-2	NA	CASSPPTAFYGYTF	TGTGCCAGCAGCCCCCCGACAGCGTTCTATGGCTACACCTTC
NA	TRBV4-1	TRBJ2-1	TRBD2	CASRQPSGEYNEQFF	TGCGCCAGCAGACAGCCTAGCGGCGAGTACAATGAGCAGTTCTTC
few	TRBV28	TRBJ2-3	NA	CASSFKGNTDTQYF	TGTGCCAGCAGTTTCAAAGGCAACACAGATACGCAGTATTTT
NA	TRBV5-1	TRBJ2-7	TRBD2	CASSWGPSGREQYF	TGCGCCAGCAGCTGGGGGCCTAGCGGGAGAGAGCAGTACTTC
NA	TRBV30	TRBJ1-1	NA	CAWSNLGGNTEAFF	TGTGCCTGGAGTAACCTTGGGGGGAACACTGAAGCTTTCTTT
few	TRBV14	TRBJ2-2	TRBD2	CASSQISGRGTGELFF	TGTGCCAGCAGCCAGATTAGCGGGAGAGGCACCGGGGAGCTGTTTTTT
once	TRBV19	TRBJ1-5	NA	CASSTQGVSNQPQHF	TGTGCCAGTAGTACCCAGGGAGTAAGCAATCAGCCCCAGCATTTT